These 21 T cell receptor beta chains share one sample of origin, sequenced in a study of CD8 T cells in ankylosing spondylitis. In TCRdb, the 5' RACE reads were re-called with MiXCR into one record per CDR3 protein. The table shows fewer than 250,000 distinct CDR3 sequences, with more than 25% occurring only once. Sequenced sample: blood, either unsorted or a sorted T cell fraction (not recorded which). These receptors were taken from a male donor with ankylosing spondylitis or in good health (not recorded which).

The V and J genes are TRBV29-1 and TRBJ2-1; 8 bases agree with TRBD1. The J segment lost 5 bases and the V segment lost 3 bases, leaving 6 bases of the junction unmatched. Germline V lookup: CDR1 SQVTM, CDR2 ANQGSEA. This CDR3 region has 14 residues. CDR3 sequence: CSVERRGLNNEQFF. CDR3 DNA sequence: TGCAGCGTTGAGCGCAGGGGGCTAAACAATGAGCAGTTCTTC.

This chain connects TRBV6-1 to TRBJ2-5; a possible D gene is TRBD2 (6 bases). Deletions cut 9 bases from V and 5 bases from J, with 19 bases between. The CDR3 totals 14 residues. Germline V gene lookup returns CDR1 MNHNS and CDR2 SASEGT. The CDR3 is CASRRGEKTETQYF. The DNA of the CDR3 is TGTGCCAGTCGGAGGGGCGAAAAAACGGAGACCCAGTACTTC.

This clonotype was seen a handful of times. V is TRBV20-1 and J is TRBJ2-7; possibly TRBD1 for D (5 bases). Germline V gives CDR1 DFQATT, CDR2 SNEGSKA (reference sequence). This CDR3 is 13 amino acids long. With 7 bases removed from V and 4 bases from J, the gap between germline ends came to 17 bases. This chain's CDR3 is CSGQGASRYEQYF. In DNA, the CDR3 is TGCAGTGGGCAGGGCGCTTCCCGGTACGAGCAGTACTTC.

The chain combines TRBV7-2 with TRBJ2-7; 7 nucleotides align to TRBD2. This CDR3 comprises 15 residues. Per germline, CDR1 SGHTA and CDR2 FQGNSA. The J segment lost 3 bases and the V segment lost 6 bases, leaving 11 bases of the junction unmatched. CDR3 sequence (DNA): TGTGCCAGCAGTCGGGGGGAGTCTAGCGGCTACGAGCAGTACTTC. Amino acids: CASSRGESSGYEQYF.

The rearrangement links TRBV7-9 to TRBJ1-1; no clear D. Per the germline V gene, CDR1 is SEHNR and CDR2 is FQNEAQ (reference sequence). CDR3 length equals 13 residues. The V end was cut by 4 bases, the J end by 4 bases, with 10 bases between. The CDR3, as DNA: TGTGCCAGCAGCTCGACCACAAGCACTGAAGCTTTCTTT. Its protein is CASSSTTSTEAFF.

This chain connects TRBV29-1 to TRBJ2-1; 9 nucleotides match TRBD1. Germline V CDR1 and CDR2: SQVTM, ANQGSEA. Trimming at V came to 7 bases and at J to 6 bases, leaving 10 bases not matched to a gene. CDR3 length equals 14 residues. CDR3 in DNA: TGCAGCGCTACCGGGACAGGGTCGTCCAATGAGCAGTTCTTC. It encodes CSATGTGSSNEQFF.

The rearrangement uses TRBV29-1 and TRBJ2-2; D is tentatively TRBD1 or TRBD2 (5 bases each). The CDR3 has 12 amino acids. The V end lost 4 bases, the J end lost 6 bases, and 9 bases lay between the germline ends. Germline CDR1 is SQVTM and CDR2 is ANQGSEA. CDR3 protein: CSVVSGPGELFF. CDR3 DNA sequence: TGCAGCGTTGTGTCGGGGCCCGGGGAGCTGTTTTTT.

The V call is TRBV20-1, the J call TRBJ2-1, with 11 positions matching TRBD2. Germline V gene lookup returns CDR1 DFQATT and CDR2 SNEGSKA (reference sequence). The junction had 6 bases not matched to a gene; V was cut back by 5 bases and J by 3 bases. The CDR3 is 15 residues long. In DNA form, the CDR3 reads TGCAGTGCTTCCGAACTAGCGGGGGACTACAATGAGCAGTTCTTC. It translates to CSASELAGDYNEQFF.

This rearrangement joins TRBV5-5 to TRBJ2-7; 8 positions agree with TRBD2. V was pared by 3 bases and J by 4 bases, with 9 bases of the junction left unmatched. This CDR3 has 15 amino acids. Per germline, CDR1 SGHKS and CDR2 YYEKEE (reference sequence). The CDR3, as DNA: TGTGCCAGCAGCTGGACTAGCTCGGGCGGGTACGAGCAGTACTTC. Its translation is CASSWTSSGGYEQYF.

V gene TRBV20-1 combines with J gene TRBJ2-5; D possibly corresponds to TRBD1 (6 bases). The V gene's germline CDR1 is DFQATT and CDR2 SNEGSKA (reference sequence). This CDR3 spans 13 amino acids. Trimming stripped 1 base from V and 3 bases from J, with 9 bases between. The CDR3 nucleotides are TGCAGTGCTAGAGTCCCAGGGGAAGAGACCCAGTACTTC. This encodes CSARVPGEETQYF.

This chain links TRBV7-2 with TRBJ2-7, with D possibly TRBD1 on 6 matching bases. The CDR3 consists of 15 residues. V was clipped by 4 bases and J by 0 bases, with 13 bases between them. Germline lookup yields CDR1 SGHTA and CDR2 FQGNSA. In DNA, the CDR3 is TGTGCCAGCAGCTCATGGACAGTCAGCTCCTACGAGCAGTACTTC. Protein sequence: CASSSWTVSSYEQYF.

The V and J genes are TRBV9 and TRBJ2-3, with D hard to call. This CDR3 comprises 14 residues. Germline V gene sequence: CDR1 SGDLS, CDR2 YYNGEE. Trimming removed 3 bases from V and 2 bases from J, with 10 bases in between. This chain's CDR3 is CASSAPPDTDTQYF. CDR3 DNA: TGTGCCAGCAGCGCCCCCCCGGACACAGATACGCAGTATTTT. The full variable domain, rest sourced from reference TRBV9 and TRBJ2-3, is DSGVTQTPKHLITATGQRVTLRCSPRSGDLSVYWYQQSLDQGLQFLIQYYNGEERAKGNILERFSAQQFPDLHSELNLSSLELGDSALYFCASSAPPDTDTQYFGPGTRLTVL.

This sequence joins TRBV4-1 and TRBJ2-3; 10 nucleotides line up with TRBD2. Per the germline V gene, CDR1 is MGHRA and CDR2 is YSYEKL. The J segment lost 13 bases and the V segment lost 8 bases, leaving 12 bases of the junction unmatched. CDR3 length: 13 residues. This CDR3 reads CASEGALAGEKYF. For the CDR3, the DNA is TGCGCCAGCGAGGGGGCCCTAGCGGGGGAGAAGTATTTT.

The J gene is TRBJ2-1, the V gene TRBV12-3 or TRBV12-4; 8 bases line up with TRBD2. The V and J ends lost 7 bases and 4 bases, in that order; junction bases with no gene match: 15. CDR3 length: 17 residues. This CDR3 reads CASTPFGAGALYNEQFF. CDR3 DNA: TGTGCCAGCACCCCGTTTGGAGCGGGGGCCCTGTACAATGAGCAGTTCTTC.

V and J are TRBV29-1 and TRBJ1-2, with 7 bases identical to TRBD1. CDR1 and CDR2 from the germline V gene are SQVTM and ANQGSEA. CDR3 length: 13 amino acids. After removal of 7 bases from V and 2 bases from J, the junction contained 7 bases not matched to a gene. Here the CDR3 reads CSAAQGPNYGYTF. The CDR3 DNA reads as TGCAGCGCCGCACAGGGGCCCAACTATGGCTACACCTTC.

This chain joins TRBV29-1 and TRBJ2-7; D gene uncertain. The CDR3 sequence is 12 residues long. Germline V gene lookup returns CDR1 SQVTM and CDR2 ANQGSEA. Between the trimmed V and J ends, which lost 4 bases and 1 base, there was a span of 8 bases. The CDR3 reads CSVAVFSYEQYF. CDR3 DNA sequence: TGCAGCGTTGCGGTTTTTTCCTACGAGCAGTACTTC.

This clonotype appeared a few times. The chain employs TRBV29-1 and TRBJ2-3; TRBD1 might be the D (5 bases). The CDR3 contains 17 residues. Looked up from germline, CDR1 is SQVTM and CDR2 is ANQGSEA. V lost 0 bases and J lost 2, with 18 bases in between. CDR3 loop: CSVEDRADTGITDTQYF. The DNA of the CDR3 is TGCAGCGTTGAAGATCGGGCAGATACAGGCATCACAGATACGCAGTATTTT.

The V call is TRBV12-3 or TRBV12-4, the J call TRBJ2-3; weak D call: TRBD2 (6 bases). V gave up 5 bases and J gave up 1 base, with 13 bases separating them. This CDR3 region has 15 residues. The CDR3 spells CASSASKRGTDTQYF. Written as DNA, the CDR3 is TGTGCCAGCAGTGCCTCAAAGCGGGGCACAGATACGCAGTATTTT.

V usage is TRBV12-3 or TRBV12-4 and J usage is TRBJ2-7; D not certain. V dropped 5 bases and J dropped 3 bases, with 17 bases sitting between them. The CDR3 spans 15 residues. CDR3 in amino acids: CASSPPFPLYYEQYF. CDR3 DNA sequence: TGTGCCAGCAGTCCCCCTTTTCCTTTATACTACGAGCAGTACTTC.

This chain uses TRBV20-1 with TRBJ1-5; D call uncertain. The germline gives CDR1 DFQATT, CDR2 SNEGSKA (reference sequence). This CDR3 has 12 amino acids. V was shortened by 6 bases and J by 4 bases, with 10 bases between the two germline ends. CDR3: CSAGVVNQPQHF. The CDR3 coding sequence is TGCAGTGCCGGAGTGGTGAATCAGCCCCAGCATTTT.

CDR3 nucleotide sequence: TGTGCCAGCAGCCCCAGCCTCAAACAAGAGACCCAGTACTTC. Translated: CASSPSLKQETQYF. The genes are TRBV6-1 and TRBJ2-5; D is undetermined. CDR1 and CDR2 (germline): MNHNS, SASEGT. V lost 6 bases, J lost 2 bases, and 13 bases lay in between. The CDR3 is made up of 14 amino acids.